This T cell receptor beta chain was sequenced in a study of T cell responses to AZD1222 COVID-19 vaccine. CDR3 length equals 16 residues. The V segment lost 10 bases and the J segment 1 base; nucleotides outside the gene matches: 9. Germline CDR1 is LNHDA and CDR2 is SQIVND (reference sequence). Data came from immunoSEQ multiplex PCR; TCRdb stores just in-frame clones and leaves some out. In the table there are roughly 150,000 clones, 80% to 90% of which are singletons. J is TRBJ1-5 and V is TRBV19, with TRBD1 matching 11 bases. The starting material was peripheral blood, obtained after recovery from COVID-19. The receptor was derived from an adult who had recovered from COVID-19. The CDR3 reads CATHADRGLSNQPQHF. CDR3 nucleotide sequence: TGTGCCACCCACGCGGACAGGGGGCTGAGCAATCAGCCCCAGCATTTT.